The next 21 T cell receptor beta chains were all read from a single sample in a study of somatic mutations in cytotoxic T cells in rheumatoid arthritis. Here immunoSEQ multiplex PCR was the method, and the copy in TCRdb shows in-frame clones only, minus some. This sample yields about 26,000 clones, of which around 80% are seen a single time; roughly 4.9% belongs to the top ten. Source material: CD8+ T cells sorted from blood. These TCRs come from a man in his fifties in good health.

The chain recombines TRBV5-6 with TRBJ2-1, with TRBD2 matching 7 bases. Germline V gene lookup returns CDR1 SGHDT and CDR2 YYEEEE. The CDR3 loop spans 16 amino acids. The V and J ends lost 4 bases and 6 bases, in that order; junction bases with no gene match: 13. The CDR3: CASSEDSGRRGNEQFF. CDR3 coding DNA: TGTGCCAGCAGCGAAGATAGCGGGCGTCGAGGCAATGAGCAGTTCTTC.

By proportion, this clone is medium-sized. The rearrangement links TRBV9 to TRBJ1-5; no firm D call. Germline CDR1 and CDR2: SGDLS and YYNGEE. CDR3 size: 13 residues. V was shortened by 4 bases and J by 4 bases, with 9 bases between the two germline ends. CDR3 bases: TGTGCCAGCAGCAGTGACTGGAATCAGCCCCAGCATTTT. As protein: CASSSDWNQPQHF.

The chain employs TRBV19 and TRBJ1-4, with D possibly matching TRBD1 (6 bases). From germline, CDR1 is LNHDA and CDR2 SQIVND (reference sequence). The CDR3 sequence is 14 residues long. V was clipped by 9 bases and J by 7 bases, with 18 bases between them. CDR3 in DNA: TGTGCCAGCCGACGGGGGACATCAGGTGAAAAACTGTTTTTT. Translating gives CASRRGTSGEKLFF.

CDR3 sequence (DNA): TGTGCCAGCAGTAGGACAGGGCGTCTGGACACTGAAGCTTTCTTT. Its translation is CASSRTGRLDTEAFF. This chain joins TRBV9 and TRBJ1-1, with TRBD1 matching 8 bases. V gave up 5 bases and J gave up 3 bases; unmatched junction bases: 9. Germline values: CDR1 SGDLS, CDR2 YYNGEE. CDR3 length: 15 amino acids.

The chain employs TRBV5-1 and TRBJ2-1; 11 bases align to TRBD2. Unmatched junction bases numbered 8, after V lost 3 bases and J lost 3 bases. CDR1 is SGHRS, CDR2 YFSETQ, per germline. CDR3 length equals 17 residues. This CDR3 is CASSSFYSGRGYNEQFF. The CDR3 coding sequence is TGCGCCAGCAGCTCATTTTATAGCGGGAGGGGCTACAATGAGCAGTTCTTC.

This chain links TRBV4-1 with TRBJ2-7; 10 positions agree with TRBD2. The trim removed 4 bases at V and 2 bases at J, leaving 5 bases unmatched. Germline CDR1 reads MGHRA; CDR2 reads YSYEKL. The CDR3 has 15 residues. The CDR3 loop is CASSLRTSGAYEQYF. The DNA of the CDR3 is TGCGCCAGCAGCCTTCGGACTAGCGGAGCCTACGAGCAGTACTTC.

The chain combines TRBV5-1 with TRBJ2-5; 7 bases are shared with TRBD1. This CDR3 region has 15 residues. Germline CDR1 and CDR2: SGHRS and YFSETQ. Trimming removed 4 bases from V and 4 bases from J; junction bases left unmatched: 10. The CDR3 sequence: CASSPEQGRPETQYF. The CDR3 DNA is TGCGCCAGCAGCCCCGAACAGGGGCGACCAGAGACCCAGTACTTC.

The CDR3 reads CASSAAGWHEQFF. Written as DNA, the CDR3 is TGTGCCAGCAGCGCAGCGGGATGGCATGAGCAGTTCTTC. This sequence joins TRBV9 and TRBJ2-1, with 7 bases lining up with TRBD2. The V and J ends lost 3 bases and 8 bases, in that order; junction bases with no gene match: 5. The germline gives CDR1 SGDLS, CDR2 YYNGEE. The CDR3 runs to 13 residues.

The chain joins TRBV5-6 to TRBJ2-1; maybe TRBD1 (5 bases). Germline values: CDR1 SGHDT, CDR2 YYEEEE. The CDR3 covers 18 residues. Trimming left V 2 bases short and J 2 bases short, with 20 bases between. The CDR3 region is CASSFGQGIGFTYNEQFF. CDR3 nucleotides: TGTGCCAGCAGCTTTGGGCAGGGTATAGGGTTCACCTACAATGAGCAGTTCTTC.

The rearrangement uses TRBV27 and TRBJ2-7, with TRBD2 as a possible D gene (7 bases). The germline V gene encodes CDR1 MNHEY and CDR2 SMNVEV (reference sequence). V lost 2 bases and J lost 2, with 16 bases in between. This CDR3 contains 16 residues. The CDR3 loop reads CASSLLGGRKTYEQYF. CDR3 bases: TGTGCCAGCAGTTTACTCGGGGGGCGTAAAACCTACGAGCAGTACTTC.

This chain joins TRBV7-9 and TRBJ2-1; D is unresolved. There are 12 residues in the CDR3. The germline V and J ends were trimmed by 6 bases and 3 bases, with 6 bases remaining between them. Germline assignment: CDR1 SEHNR and CDR2 FQNEAQ (reference sequence). The CDR3 nucleotides read TGTGCCAGCAGTATGGGCTACAATGAGCAGTTCTTC. This encodes CASSMGYNEQFF.

The chain is built from TRBV5-1 and TRBJ2-7; D gene unclear. Between the trimmed V and J ends, which lost 0 bases and 3 bases, there was a span of 7 bases. CDR3 length equals 13 residues. Germline V gives CDR1 SGHRS, CDR2 YFSETQ. This CDR3 is CASSLGGGYEQYF. CDR3 DNA: TGCGCCAGCAGCTTGGGAGGCGGCTACGAGCAGTACTTC.

The rearrangement links TRBV2 to TRBJ2-1; TRBD2 aligns across 12 bases. Trimming took 5 bases from V and 7 from J; bases not matched to a gene: 3. CDR3 length: 14 residues. Germline values: CDR1 SNHLY, CDR2 FYNNEI. The CDR3 is CASSSGTSGNEQFF. CDR3 sequence (DNA): TGTGCCAGCAGTTCCGGGACTAGCGGGAATGAGCAGTTCTTC.

V usage is TRBV13 and J usage is TRBJ2-1; 7 bases align to TRBD1. J lost 8 bases, V lost 3 bases, and 10 bases had no gene match. CDR3 length equals 15 residues. Per the germline V gene, CDR1 is PRHDT and CDR2 is FYEKMQ (reference sequence). DNA of the CDR3: TGTGCCAGCAGCTTGGGGAACAGGGGTTTCGATGAGCAGTTCTTC. Its translation is CASSLGNRGFDEQFF.

The V gene is TRBV5-1, the J gene TRBJ1-1; a possible D gene is TRBD1 (5 bases). CDR1 and CDR2 (germline): SGHRS, YFSETQ. Trimming took 4 bases from V and 8 from J, leaving 15 bases between them. The CDR3 is 13 amino acids. CDR3 DNA sequence: TGCGCCAGCAGCGATATTGGGGGGAGGGAAGCTTTCTTT. This sequence encodes CASSDIGGREAFF. Filled out from reference TRBV5-1 and TRBJ1-1, the complete variable domain reads KAGVTQTPRYLIKTRGQQVTLSCSPISGHRSVSWYQQTPGQGLQFLFEYFSETQRNKGNFPGRFSGRQFSNSRSEMNVSTLELGDSALYLCASSDIGGREAFFGQGTRLTVV.

In DNA, the CDR3 is TGTGCCAGCAGCACACAGGGGGTCTCCATGAACACTGAAGCTTTCTTT. Amino acid sequence: CASSTQGVSMNTEAFF. This chain joins TRBV2 and TRBJ1-1; TRBD1 aligns across 8 bases. The CDR3 is 16 residues long. Germline trimming cut 6 bases from V and 0 bases from J; bases unmatched to any gene: 9. The germline CDR1 and CDR2 sequences are SNHLY and FYNNEI.

The CDR3 DNA sequence: TGTGCCAGCAGCTTTGGACACCTCACAGATACGCAGTATTTT. The encoded protein is CASSFGHLTDTQYF. The chain couples TRBV13 to TRBJ2-3; a possible D gene is TRBD1 (5 bases). Per germline, CDR1 PRHDT and CDR2 FYEKMQ (reference sequence). CDR3 size: 14 residues. The ends were cut back, 3 bases at V and 2 bases at J, with 9 bases in the middle.

In this sample, this clone turned up a few times. The rearrangement joins TRBV21-1 to TRBJ1-4; TRBD1 is the table's D call, not checked against the DNA. TRBV21-1 represents a pseudogene. The CDR3 has 18 amino acids. The DNA of the CDR3 is TGTGCCAGCAGCAAATCCAGATCGGACAACGCAACTAATGAAAAACTGTTTTTT. It translates to CASSKSRSDNATNEKLFF.

The chain uses TRBV5-6 and TRBJ2-7; no reliable D call. Germline V gene lookup returns CDR1 SGHDT and CDR2 YYEEEE. CDR3 size: 13 residues. Trimming removed 2 bases at V and 3 bases at J, with 9 bases between. This CDR3 reads CASSFRPGYEQYF. For the CDR3, the DNA is TGTGCCAGCAGCTTTCGGCCGGGCTACGAGCAGTACTTC. The full variable domain, completed using reference TRBV5-6 and TRBJ2-7, is DAGVTQSPTHLIKTRGQQVTLRCSPKSGHDTVSWYQQALGQGPQFIFQYYEEEERQRGNFPDRFSGHQFPNYSSELNVNALLLGDSALYLCASSFRPGYEQYFGPGTRLTVT.

This clone appeared a single time. The V call is TRBV7-9, the J call TRBJ2-3; the D gene is possibly TRBD2 (6 bases). CDR1 is SEHNR, CDR2 FQNEAQ, per germline (reference sequence). V was trimmed by 6 bases and J by 2 bases, leaving 15 bases between them. This CDR3 spans 15 amino acids. The CDR3 is CASRGRAGTTDTQYF. As DNA, the CDR3 is TGTGCCAGCAGGGGAAGGGCGGGAACCACAGATACGCAGTATTTT.

V gene TRBV5-4 combines with J gene TRBJ2-1; 11 bases are shared with TRBD2. CDR3 length: 15 amino acids. V lost 4 bases to trimming and J lost 10 bases; unmatched junction nucleotides: 10. Germline V gives CDR1 SGHNT, CDR2 YYREEE (reference sequence). DNA of the CDR3: TGTGCCAGCAGCACCGTAGCGGGAGGGCCATGGGAGCAGTTCTTC. Translating gives CASSTVAGGPWEQFF.